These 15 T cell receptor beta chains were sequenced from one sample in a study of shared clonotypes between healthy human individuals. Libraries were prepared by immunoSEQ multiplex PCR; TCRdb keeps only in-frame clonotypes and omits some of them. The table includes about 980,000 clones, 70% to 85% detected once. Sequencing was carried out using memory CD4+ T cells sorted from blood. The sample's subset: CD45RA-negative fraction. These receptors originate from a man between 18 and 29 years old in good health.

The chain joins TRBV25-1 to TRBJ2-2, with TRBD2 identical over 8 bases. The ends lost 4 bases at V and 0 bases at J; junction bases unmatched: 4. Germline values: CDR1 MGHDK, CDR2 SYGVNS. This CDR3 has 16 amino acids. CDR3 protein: CASSGTSGANTGELFF. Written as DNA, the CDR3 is TGTGCCAGCAGTGGTACTAGCGGCGCGAACACCGGGGAGCTGTTTTTT.

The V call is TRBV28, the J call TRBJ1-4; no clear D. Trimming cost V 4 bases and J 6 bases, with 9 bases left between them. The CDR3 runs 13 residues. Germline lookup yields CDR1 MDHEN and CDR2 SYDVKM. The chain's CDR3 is CASSSGRDEKLFF. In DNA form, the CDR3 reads TGTGCCAGCAGTTCCGGGAGGGATGAAAAACTGTTTTTT.

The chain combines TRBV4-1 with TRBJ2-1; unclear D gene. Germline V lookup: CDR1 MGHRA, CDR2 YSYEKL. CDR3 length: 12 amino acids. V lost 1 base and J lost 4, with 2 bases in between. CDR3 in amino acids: CASSQGYNEQFF. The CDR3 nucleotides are TGCGCCAGCAGCCAAGGGTACAATGAGCAGTTCTTC.

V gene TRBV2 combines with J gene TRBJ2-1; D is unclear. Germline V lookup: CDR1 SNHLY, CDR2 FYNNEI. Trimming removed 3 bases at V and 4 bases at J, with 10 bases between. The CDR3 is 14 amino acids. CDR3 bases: TGTGCCAGCAGTGATAGGGCGGTTTACAATGAGCAGTTCTTC. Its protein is CASSDRAVYNEQFF. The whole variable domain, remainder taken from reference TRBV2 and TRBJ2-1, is EPEVTQTPSHQVTQMGQEVILRCVPISNHLYFYWYRQILGQKVEFLVSFYNNEISEKSEIFDDQFSVERPDGSNFTLKIRSTKLEDSAMYFCASSDRAVYNEQFFGPGTRLTVL.

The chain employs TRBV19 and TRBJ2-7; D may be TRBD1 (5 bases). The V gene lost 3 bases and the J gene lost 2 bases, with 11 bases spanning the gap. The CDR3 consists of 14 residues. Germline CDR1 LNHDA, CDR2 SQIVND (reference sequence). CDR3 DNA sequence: TGTGCCAGTAGTATCAGGGTATCCCCCTACGAGCAGTACTTC. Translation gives CASSIRVSPYEQYF.

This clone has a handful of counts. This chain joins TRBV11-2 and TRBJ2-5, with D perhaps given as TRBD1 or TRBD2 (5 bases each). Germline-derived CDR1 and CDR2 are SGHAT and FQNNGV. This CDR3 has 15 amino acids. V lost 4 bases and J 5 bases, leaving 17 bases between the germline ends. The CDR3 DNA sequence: TGTGCCAGCAGCTCGGGAAATCAGGGCGGGGAGACCCAGTACTTC. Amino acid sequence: CASSSGNQGGETQYF.

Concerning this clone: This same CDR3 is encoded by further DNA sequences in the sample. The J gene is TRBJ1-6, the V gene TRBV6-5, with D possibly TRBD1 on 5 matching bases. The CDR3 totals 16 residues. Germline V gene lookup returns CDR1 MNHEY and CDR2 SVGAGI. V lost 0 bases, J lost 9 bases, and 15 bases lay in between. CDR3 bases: TGTGCCAGCAGTTACTCGAGGGGCGGGGAGGGTTCACCCCTCCACTTT. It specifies CASSYSRGGEGSPLHF.

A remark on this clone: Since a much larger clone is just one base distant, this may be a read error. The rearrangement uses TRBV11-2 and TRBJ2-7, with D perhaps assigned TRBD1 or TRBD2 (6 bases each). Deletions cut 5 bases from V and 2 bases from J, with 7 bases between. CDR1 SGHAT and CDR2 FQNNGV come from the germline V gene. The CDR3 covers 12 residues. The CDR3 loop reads CASSGGPYEQYF. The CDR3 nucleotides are TGTGCCAGCAGCGGGGGGCCCTACGAGCAGTACTTC.

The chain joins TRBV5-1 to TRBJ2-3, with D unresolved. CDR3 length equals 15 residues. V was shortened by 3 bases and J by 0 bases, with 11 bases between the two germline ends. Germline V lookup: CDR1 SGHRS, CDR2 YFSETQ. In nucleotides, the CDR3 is TGCGCCAGCAGCTCAGCTCCGACAAGCACAGATACGCAGTATTTT. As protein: CASSSAPTSTDTQYF. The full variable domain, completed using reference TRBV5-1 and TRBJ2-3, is KAGVTQTPRYLIKTRGQQVTLSCSPISGHRSVSWYQQTPGQGLQFLFEYFSETQRNKGNFPGRFSGRQFSNSRSEMNVSTLELGDSALYLCASSSAPTSTDTQYFGPGTRLTVL.

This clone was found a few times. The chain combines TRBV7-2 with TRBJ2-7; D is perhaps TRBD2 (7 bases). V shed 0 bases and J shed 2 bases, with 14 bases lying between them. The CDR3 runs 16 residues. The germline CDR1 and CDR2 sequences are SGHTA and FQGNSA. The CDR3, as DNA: TGTGCCAGCAGCTTAGCCGGGGCGGGGGCCCCCTACGAGCAGTACTTC. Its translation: CASSLAGAGAPYEQYF.

CDR3 sequence (DNA): TGTGCCAGCAGTGGTGCAGGGCTTGGTTCACCCCTCCACTTT. This encodes CASSGAGLGSPLHF. The chain has TRBV25-1 and TRBJ1-6; weak D call: TRBD1 (5 bases). Germline CDR1 and CDR2: MGHDK and SYGVNS. Deletions cut 4 bases from V and 9 bases from J, with 13 bases between. CDR3 length equals 14 residues.

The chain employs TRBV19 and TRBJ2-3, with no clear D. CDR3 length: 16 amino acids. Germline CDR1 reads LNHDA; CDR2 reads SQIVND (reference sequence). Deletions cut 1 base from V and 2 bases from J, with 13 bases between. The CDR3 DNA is TGTGCCAGTAGTATAGCCCCCCTGACCTTCACAGATACGCAGTATTTT. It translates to CASSIAPLTFTDTQYF.

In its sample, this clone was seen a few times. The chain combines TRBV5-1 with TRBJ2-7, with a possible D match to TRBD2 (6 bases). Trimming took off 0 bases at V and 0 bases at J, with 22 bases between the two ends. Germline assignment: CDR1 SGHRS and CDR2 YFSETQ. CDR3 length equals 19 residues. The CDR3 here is CASSLGPGPPAGLSYEQYF. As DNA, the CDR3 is TGCGCCAGCAGCTTGGGGCCGGGTCCTCCAGCGGGTCTCTCCTACGAGCAGTACTTC.

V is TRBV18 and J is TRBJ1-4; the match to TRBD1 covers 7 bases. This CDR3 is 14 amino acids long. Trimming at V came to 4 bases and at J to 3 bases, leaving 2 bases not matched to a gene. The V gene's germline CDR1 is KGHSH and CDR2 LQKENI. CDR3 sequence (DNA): TGTGCCAGCTCACACAGGGGTTCTAATGAAAAACTGTTTTTT. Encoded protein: CASSHRGSNEKLFF.

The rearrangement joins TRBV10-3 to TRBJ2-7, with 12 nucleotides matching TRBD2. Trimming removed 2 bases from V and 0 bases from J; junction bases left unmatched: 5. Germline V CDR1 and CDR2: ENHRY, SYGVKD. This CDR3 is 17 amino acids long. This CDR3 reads CAISEGLAGGSSYEQYF. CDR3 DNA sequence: TGTGCCATCAGTGAGGGGCTAGCGGGAGGGAGCTCCTACGAGCAGTACTTC.